The 24 T cell receptor beta chains below were found in one sample sequenced in a study of cytomegalovirus exposure and HLA in healthy donors. 60 Vbeta and 13 Jbeta primers were used in PCR. Profiled with immunoSEQ multiplex PCR; TCRdb holds only in-frame clones, not every one. The sample lists 150,000 or so clones; approximately 79% were seen once. Sequenced input: PBMCs. Receptors were obtained from a woman aged 50 to 60 in good health and CMV-seropositive.

This clone was seen a single time. The V and J genes are TRBV30 and TRBJ1-2; D is undetermined. Deletions cut 0 bases from V and 8 bases from J, with 16 bases between. Germline assignment: CDR1 GTSNPN and CDR2 SVGIG (reference sequence). The CDR3 has 14 residues. In DNA, the CDR3 is TGTGCCTGGAGTGTACTCGCCCCCACGGAGGGCTACACCTTC. Translated: CAWSVLAPTEGYTF.

The genes are TRBV5-1 and TRBJ1-6; 7 bases align to TRBD1. V shed 4 bases, J shed 9 bases, and the junction held 7 bases outside the gene matches. This CDR3 is built from 14 residues. The germline V gene has CDR1 SGHRS and CDR2 YFSETQ. The CDR3 DNA follows: TGCGCCAGCAGCCCAAGACAGGGTGGTTCACCCCTCCACTTT. Its translation: CASSPRQGGSPLHF. Full variable domain (missing parts from reference TRBV5-1 and TRBJ1-6): KAGVTQTPRYLIKTRGQQVTLSCSPISGHRSVSWYQQTPGQGLQFLFEYFSETQRNKGNFPGRFSGRQFSNSRSEMNVSTLELGDSALYLCASSPRQGGSPLHFGNGTRLTVT.

DNA for the CDR3: TGTGCCTGGATGGACAGGGCAAATTCACCCCTCCACTTT. As protein: CAWMDRANSPLHF. The chain has TRBV30 and TRBJ1-6; 8 positions match TRBD1. CDR1 GTSNPN and CDR2 SVGIG come from the germline V gene (reference sequence). The CDR3 totals 13 residues. V shed 4 bases, J shed 7 bases, and the junction held 3 bases outside the gene matches.

The gene calls are TRBV10-3 and TRBJ1-1, with a possible D match to TRBD1 (5 bases). This CDR3 is 13 amino acids long. Between the trimmed V and J ends, which lost 7 bases and 2 bases, there was a span of 11 bases. Germline V gene lookup returns CDR1 ENHRY and CDR2 SYGVKD. The CDR3 loop reads CAIKLQGNTEAFF. CDR3 coding DNA: TGTGCCATCAAGCTTCAGGGAAACACTGAAGCTTTCTTT.

V and J are TRBV19 and TRBJ2-3, with 11 bases that match TRBD2. V lost 1 base and J lost 5; bases outside the gene matches: 5. This CDR3 is built from 16 residues. Germline loops: CDR1 LNHDA, CDR2 SQIVND (reference sequence). The CDR3 region has the DNA TGTGCCAGTAGTATAGCTAGCGGGGGGAGTCAAGATACGCAGTATTTT. Protein sequence: CASSIASGGSQDTQYF. Full variable domain (outside the CDR3, taken from reference TRBV19 and TRBJ2-3): DGGITQSPKYLFRKEGQNVTLSCEQNLNHDAMYWYRQDPGQGLRLIYYSQIVNDFQKGDIAEGYSVSREKKESFPLTVTSAQKNPTAFYLCASSIASGGSQDTQYFGPGTRLTVL.

The chain joins TRBV6-5 to TRBJ2-1; 11 bases are a match to TRBD1. The CDR3 sequence is 15 residues long. Trimming removed 5 bases from V and 3 bases from J; junction bases left unmatched: 3. The V gene's germline CDR1 is MNHEY and CDR2 SVGAGI. In DNA, the CDR3 is TGTGCCAGCAGTCAGGGACAGGGGGTCTACAATGAGCAGTTCTTC. This sequence encodes CASSQGQGVYNEQFF.

The chain recombines TRBV5-1 with TRBJ1-1; TRBD1 might be the D (6 bases). The CDR3 is made up of 12 amino acids. From germline, CDR1 is SGHRS and CDR2 YFSETQ. Deletions cut 4 bases from V and 6 bases from J, with 10 bases between. CDR3 residues: CASSPEGAEAFF. The CDR3 DNA follows: TGCGCCAGCAGCCCAGAGGGGGCTGAAGCTTTCTTT. Looking up the rest from reference TRBV5-1 and TRBJ1-1 gives the full variable domain: KAGVTQTPRYLIKTRGQQVTLSCSPISGHRSVSWYQQTPGQGLQFLFEYFSETQRNKGNFPGRFSGRQFSNSRSEMNVSTLELGDSALYLCASSPEGAEAFFGQGTRLTVV.

The J gene is TRBJ1-4, the V gene TRBV4-1; maybe TRBD1 (5 bases). CDR1 and CDR2 from the germline V gene are MGHRA and YSYEKL. The ends were cut back, 3 bases at V and 13 bases at J, with 21 bases in the middle. This CDR3 comprises 15 residues. The DNA for the CDR3 is TGCGCCAGCAGCCATCCCGACAGACAACTGGATAGACTGTTTTTT. As protein: CASSHPDRQLDRLFF.

This chain joins TRBV19 and TRBJ1-4; 9 bases are shared with TRBD1. The CDR3 spans 16 residues. With 3 bases clipped from V and 7 bases from J, the junction kept 9 bases outside the gene matches. From germline, CDR1 is LNHDA and CDR2 SQIVND (reference sequence). The CDR3 sequence: CASSIIHGTGSEKLFF. The CDR3 DNA follows: TGTGCCAGTAGTATTATTCACGGGACAGGGAGTGAAAAACTGTTTTTT.

The chain carries TRBV9 and TRBJ2-1; 8 bases agree with TRBD2. Germline CDR1 reads SGDLS; CDR2 reads YYNGEE. With V trimmed by 0 bases and J by 7 bases, 6 bases remained unmatched. This CDR3 comprises 15 residues. The CDR3 here is CASSVVGGGPNEQFF. As DNA, the CDR3 is TGTGCCAGCAGCGTAGTCGGCGGGGGGCCAAATGAGCAGTTCTTC.

This chain connects TRBV15 to TRBJ1-6; possible D gene TRBD1, 5 bases. With 5 bases removed from V and 7 bases from J, the gap between germline ends came to 15 bases. The CDR3 is made up of 15 amino acids. Germline CDR1 and CDR2: LNHNV and YYDKDF (reference sequence). In DNA, the CDR3 is TGTGCCACCAGCCCAGACGGGGGAAAAAATTCACCCCTCCACTTT. It translates to CATSPDGGKNSPLHF.

The genes are TRBV12-5 and TRBJ2-3; 11 bases fit TRBD2. Germline-derived CDR1 and CDR2 are LGHNT and FRNRAP. This CDR3 comprises 17 residues. V was pared by 1 base and J by 1 base, with 4 bases of the junction left unmatched. CDR3 sequence: CASGLAILAGGTDTQYF. The CDR3 region has the DNA TGTGCTAGTGGTTTGGCAATACTAGCGGGGGGCACAGATACGCAGTATTTT.

The J gene is TRBJ2-1, the V gene TRBV7-9; 10 nucleotides align to TRBD1. From germline, CDR1 is SEHNR and CDR2 FQNEAQ (reference sequence). Trimming cost V 7 bases and J 5 bases; bases outside gene matches: 5. This CDR3 is built from 14 residues. CDR3 in amino acids: CASTRDRGNNEQFF. DNA for the CDR3: TGTGCCAGCACCCGGGACAGGGGTAACAATGAGCAGTTCTTC.

The chain uses TRBV7-8 and TRBJ2-3, with TRBD1 identical over 7 bases. The CDR3 runs to 13 residues. CDR1 SGHVS and CDR2 FQNEAQ come from the germline V gene. The V segment lost 5 bases and the J segment 9 bases; nucleotides outside the gene matches: 8. In DNA form, the CDR3 reads TGTGCCAGCAGCACCCGGACAGGCGGAACGCAGTATTTT. Translated: CASSTRTGGTQYF.

The chain employs TRBV12-2 and TRBJ2-6; TRBD1 is the table's D call, not checked against the DNA. TRBV12-2 is designated a pseudogene. The CDR3 spans 20 residues. The CDR3 protein is CASRSTLTGGKGSGANVLTF. For the CDR3, the DNA is TGTGCAAGTCGCTCTACGCTCACAGGGGGCAAGGGCTCTGGGGCCAACGTCCTGACTTTC.

A few counts support this clone. This rearrangement joins TRBV19 to TRBJ1-2; D might be TRBD1 (5 bases). Looked up from germline, CDR1 is LNHDA and CDR2 is SQIVND (reference sequence). There are 14 residues in the CDR3. Trimming removed 7 bases from V and 6 bases from J, with 18 bases in between. CDR3 DNA sequence: TGTGCCAGTACCCAACGGGGGGGTTTGGATGGCTACACCTTC. It yields the protein CASTQRGGLDGYTF.

The CDR3 bases are TGTGCCAGCAGCTTAGCGGGGAGCACTGAAGCTTTCTTT. This sequence encodes CASSLAGSTEAFF. The chain links TRBV13 to TRBJ1-1; no clear D. The CDR3 extends over 13 amino acids. V lost 1 base, J lost 4 bases, and 7 bases lay in between. From germline, CDR1 is PRHDT and CDR2 FYEKMQ (reference sequence).

The chain is built from TRBV11-2 and TRBJ2-7, with a possible D match to TRBD2 (6 bases). V was shortened by 5 bases and J by 2 bases, with 13 bases between the two germline ends. Germline CDR1 reads SGHAT; CDR2 reads FQNNGV. The CDR3 totals 14 residues. The CDR3 DNA is TGTGCCAGCAGCCCCCCGGGGGTCACCTACGAGCAGTACTTC. Translation gives CASSPPGVTYEQYF. Based on the CDR3 plus reference TRBV11-2 and TRBJ2-7, the full variable domain is EAGVAQSPRYKIIEKRQSVAFWCNPISGHATLYWYQQILGQGPKLLIQFQNNGVVDDSQLPKDRFSAERLKGVDSTLKIQPAKLEDSAVYLCASSPPGVTYEQYFGPGTRLTVT.

Notes on this clone: Compared with germline, one end of the junction differs, possibly owing to a read error. The V and J genes are TRBV5-1 and TRBJ2-1; TRBD2 matches 9 bases. Germline values: CDR1 SGHRS, CDR2 YFSETQ. The CDR3 consists of 15 residues. Here the CDR3 DNA reads TGCGCCAGCAGCTTGGATAGCGGGGGCTTATCCGGCCGGGTCTTC. Amino acid sequence: CASSLDSGGLSGRVF.

The V call is TRBV15, the J call TRBJ1-2, with D perhaps matching TRBD1 (5 bases). Germline CDR1 and CDR2: LNHNV and YYDKDF (reference sequence). The V and J ends lost 6 bases and 3 bases respectively, with 26 bases between them. This CDR3 is built from 18 residues. The chain's CDR3 is CATRFTPGREEADYGYTF. The CDR3 DNA reads as TGTGCCACCAGGTTTACACCGGGACGGGAGGAGGCAGACTATGGCTACACCTTC. The complete variable domain, with remaining parts taken from reference TRBV15 and TRBJ1-2, reads DAMVIQNPRYQVTQFGKPVTLSCSQTLNHNVMYWYQQKSSQAPKLLFHYYDKDFNNEADTPDNFQSRRPNTSFCFLDIRSPGLGDTAMYLCATRFTPGREEADYGYTFGSGTRLTVV.

A few counts support this clone. The chain couples TRBV2 to TRBJ2-3; 10 positions match TRBD2. The junction had 14 bases not matched to a gene; V was cut back by 5 bases and J by 6 bases. CDR3 length: 17 amino acids. Germline V CDR1 and CDR2: SNHLY, FYNNEI. In DNA, the CDR3 is TGTGCCAGCAGTCTCTCGGGTAGCGGGGGGAGCAGGGATACGCAGTATTTT. Translated, it gives CASSLSGSGGSRDTQYF.

The rearrangement links TRBV11-1 to TRBJ1-6; D not resolved. Germline V CDR1 and CDR2: SGHAT, FQDESV (reference sequence). This CDR3 region has 14 residues. The V end was cut by 1 base, the J end by 8 bases, with 9 bases between. CDR3 region: CASSLDTRDSPLHF. The CDR3 nucleotides are TGTGCCAGCAGCTTAGATACGAGGGATTCACCCCTCCACTTT.

The rearrangement joins TRBV5-4 to TRBJ1-1; D is undetermined. The germline CDR1 and CDR2 sequences are SGHNT and YYREEE (reference sequence). This CDR3 is built from 13 residues. Trimming pared 3 bases from V and 1 base from J, leaving 7 bases between. The CDR3 region is CASSSPGNTEAFF. In DNA, the CDR3 is TGTGCCAGCAGCTCCCCAGGGAACACTGAAGCTTTCTTT.

The rearrangement uses TRBV19 and TRBJ1-1; 9 nucleotides match TRBD1. The CDR3 is 13 amino acids. CDR1 is LNHDA, CDR2 SQIVND, per germline (reference sequence). The V segment lost 3 bases and the J segment 7 bases; nucleotides outside the gene matches: 3. CDR3 sequence (DNA): TGTGCCAGTAGTATTACAGGGGGCGGTGAAGCTTTCTTT. Translation gives CASSITGGGEAFF.